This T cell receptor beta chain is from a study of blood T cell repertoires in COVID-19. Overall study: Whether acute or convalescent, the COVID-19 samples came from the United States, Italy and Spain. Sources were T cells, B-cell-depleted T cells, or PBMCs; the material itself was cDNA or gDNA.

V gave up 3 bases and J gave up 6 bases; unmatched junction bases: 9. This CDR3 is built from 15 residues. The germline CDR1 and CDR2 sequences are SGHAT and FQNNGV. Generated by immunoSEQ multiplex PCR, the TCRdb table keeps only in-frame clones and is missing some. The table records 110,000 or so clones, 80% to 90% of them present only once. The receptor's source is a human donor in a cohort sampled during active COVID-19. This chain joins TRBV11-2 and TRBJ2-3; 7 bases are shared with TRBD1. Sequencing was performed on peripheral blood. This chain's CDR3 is CASSFRQGSSDTQYF. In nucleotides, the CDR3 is TGTGCCAGCAGCTTTCGACAGGGTTCGTCCGATACGCAGTATTTT.